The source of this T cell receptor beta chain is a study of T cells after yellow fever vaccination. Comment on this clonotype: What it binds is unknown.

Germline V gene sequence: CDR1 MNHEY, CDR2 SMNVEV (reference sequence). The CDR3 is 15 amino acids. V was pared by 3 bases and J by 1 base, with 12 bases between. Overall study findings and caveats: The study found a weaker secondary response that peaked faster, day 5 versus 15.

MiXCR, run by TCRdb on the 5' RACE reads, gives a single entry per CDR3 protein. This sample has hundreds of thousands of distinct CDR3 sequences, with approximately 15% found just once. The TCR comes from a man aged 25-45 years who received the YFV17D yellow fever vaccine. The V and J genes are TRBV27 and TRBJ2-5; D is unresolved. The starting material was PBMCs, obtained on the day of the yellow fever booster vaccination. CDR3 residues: CASSFLGDPQETQYF. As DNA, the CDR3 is TGTGCCAGCAGTTTCCTAGGTGACCCCCAAGAGACCCAGTACTTC.